The source of this T cell receptor beta chain is a study of blood T cell repertoires in COVID-19. For the study at large: Material from acute and convalescent COVID-19 was sourced from the United States, Italy and Spain. PBMCs, B-cell-depleted T cells, or T cells were the source of the cDNA or gDNA that made up the material.

A remark on this clone: The sample has other DNA sequences that encode this CDR3 too.

As handled by the study authors: Amplifying reference gene primers gave estimates of nucleated cell counts. Here immunoSEQ multiplex PCR was the method, and the copy in TCRdb shows in-frame clones only, minus some. That table furnishes V, J and clone size, whereas the DNA furnished D and trimming. The table records approximately 340,000 clones, around four fifths of them present only once. The receptor's source is a young man with active or convalescent COVID-19. The specimen was peripheral blood.

The CDR3 is CATRGGTNYGYTF. The CDR3 region has the DNA TGTGCCACCCGAGGAGGGACTAACTATGGCTACACCTTC. The chain recombines TRBV28 with TRBJ1-2; unclear D gene. Germline assignment: CDR1 MDHEN and CDR2 SYDVKM. The V end was cut by 10 bases, the J end by 0 bases, with 12 bases between. This CDR3 spans 13 amino acids.